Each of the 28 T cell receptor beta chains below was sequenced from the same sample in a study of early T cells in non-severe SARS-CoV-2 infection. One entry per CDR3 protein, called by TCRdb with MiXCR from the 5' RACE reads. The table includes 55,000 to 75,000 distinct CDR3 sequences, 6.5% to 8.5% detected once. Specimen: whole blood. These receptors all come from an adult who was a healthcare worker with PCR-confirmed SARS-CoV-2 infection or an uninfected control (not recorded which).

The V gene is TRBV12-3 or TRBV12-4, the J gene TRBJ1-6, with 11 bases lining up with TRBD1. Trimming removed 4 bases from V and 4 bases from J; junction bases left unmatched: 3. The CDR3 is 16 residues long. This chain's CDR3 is CASSWGQGGYNSPLHF. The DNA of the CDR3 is TGTGCCAGCAGTTGGGGACAGGGGGGATATAATTCACCCCTCCACTTT.

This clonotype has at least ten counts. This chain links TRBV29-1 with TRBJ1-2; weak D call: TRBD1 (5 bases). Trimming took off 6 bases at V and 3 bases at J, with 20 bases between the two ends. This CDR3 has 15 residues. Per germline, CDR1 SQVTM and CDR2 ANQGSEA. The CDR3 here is CSVEPQLGPYYGYTF. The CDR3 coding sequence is TGCAGCGTGGAACCTCAGTTGGGACCATACTATGGCTACACCTTC.

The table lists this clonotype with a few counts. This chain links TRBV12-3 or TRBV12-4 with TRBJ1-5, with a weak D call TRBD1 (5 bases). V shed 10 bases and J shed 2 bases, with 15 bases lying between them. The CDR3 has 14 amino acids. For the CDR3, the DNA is TGTGCCACCCGCTCAGGGAAGGGCAATCAGCCCCAGCATTTT. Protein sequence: CATRSGKGNQPQHF.

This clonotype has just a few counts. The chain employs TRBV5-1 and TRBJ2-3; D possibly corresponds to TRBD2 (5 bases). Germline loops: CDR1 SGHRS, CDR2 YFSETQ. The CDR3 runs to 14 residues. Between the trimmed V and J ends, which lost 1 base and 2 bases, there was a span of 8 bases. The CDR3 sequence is CASSLRDYTDTQYF. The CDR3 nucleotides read TGCGCCAGCAGCTTGCGGGATTACACAGATACGCAGTATTTT.

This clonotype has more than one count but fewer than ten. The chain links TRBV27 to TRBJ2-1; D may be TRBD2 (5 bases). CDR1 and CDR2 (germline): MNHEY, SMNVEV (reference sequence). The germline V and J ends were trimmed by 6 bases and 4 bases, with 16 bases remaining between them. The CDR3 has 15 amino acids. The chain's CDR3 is CASSLSLAGYNEQFF. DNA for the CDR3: TGTGCCAGCAGCTTGTCGCTAGCAGGTTACAATGAGCAGTTCTTC.

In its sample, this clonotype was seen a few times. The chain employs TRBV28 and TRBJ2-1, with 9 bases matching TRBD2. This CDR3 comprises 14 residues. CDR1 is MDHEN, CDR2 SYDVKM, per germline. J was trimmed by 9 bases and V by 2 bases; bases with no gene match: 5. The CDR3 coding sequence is TGTGCCAGCAGTTTAAGAAGCGGGAGGAGTGAGCAGTTCTTC. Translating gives CASSLRSGRSEQFF.

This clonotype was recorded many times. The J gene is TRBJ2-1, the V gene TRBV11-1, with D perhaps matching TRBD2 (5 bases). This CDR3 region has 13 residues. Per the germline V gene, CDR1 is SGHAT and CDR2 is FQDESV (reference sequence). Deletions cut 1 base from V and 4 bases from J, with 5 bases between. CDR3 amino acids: CASSLGGYNEQFF. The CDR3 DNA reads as TGTGCCAGCAGCTTAGGAGGGTACAATGAGCAGTTCTTC.

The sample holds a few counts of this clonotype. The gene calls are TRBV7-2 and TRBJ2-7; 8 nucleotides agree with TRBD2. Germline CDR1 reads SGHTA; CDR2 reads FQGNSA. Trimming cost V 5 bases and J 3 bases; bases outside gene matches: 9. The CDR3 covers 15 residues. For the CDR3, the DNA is TGTGCCAGCAGCCTAGGAGCGGGAGCTGGCTACGAGCAGTACTTC. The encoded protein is CASSLGAGAGYEQYF. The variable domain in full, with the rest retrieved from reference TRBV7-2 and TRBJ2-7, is GAGVSQSPSNKVTEKGKDVELRCDPISGHTALYWYRQSLGQGLEFLIYFQGNSAPDKSGLPSDRFSAERTGGSVSTLTIQRTQQEDSAVYLCASSLGAGAGYEQYFGPGTRLTVT.

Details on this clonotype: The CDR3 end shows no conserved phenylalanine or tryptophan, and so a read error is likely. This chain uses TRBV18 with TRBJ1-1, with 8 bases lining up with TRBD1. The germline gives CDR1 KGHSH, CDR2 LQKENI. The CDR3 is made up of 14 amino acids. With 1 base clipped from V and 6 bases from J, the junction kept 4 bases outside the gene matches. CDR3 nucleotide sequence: TGTGCCAGCTCACCACGAGACAGGGGCCCTGAAGCTTTCTTA. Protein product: CASSPRDRGPEAFL.

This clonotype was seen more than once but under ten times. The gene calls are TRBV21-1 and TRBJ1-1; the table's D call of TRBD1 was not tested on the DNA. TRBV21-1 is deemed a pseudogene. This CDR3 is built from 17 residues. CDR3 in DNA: TGTGCCAGCAGCAGGACAGGGGGCGGCCCCATGAACACTGAAGCTTTCTTT. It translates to CASSRTGGGPMNTEAFF.

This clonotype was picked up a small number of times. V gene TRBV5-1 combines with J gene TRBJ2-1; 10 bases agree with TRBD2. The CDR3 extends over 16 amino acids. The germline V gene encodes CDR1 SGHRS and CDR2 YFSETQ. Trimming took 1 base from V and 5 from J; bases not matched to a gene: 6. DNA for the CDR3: TGCGCCAGCAGCTTGTCCATAGCGGGAGGAAACAATGAGCAGTTCTTC. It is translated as CASSLSIAGGNNEQFF.

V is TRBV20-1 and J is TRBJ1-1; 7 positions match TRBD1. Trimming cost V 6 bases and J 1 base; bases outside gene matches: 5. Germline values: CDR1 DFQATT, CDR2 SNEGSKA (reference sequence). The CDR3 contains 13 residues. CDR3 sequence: CSAPGQTNTEAFF. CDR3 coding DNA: TGCAGTGCCCCGGGACAGACGAACACTGAAGCTTTCTTT.

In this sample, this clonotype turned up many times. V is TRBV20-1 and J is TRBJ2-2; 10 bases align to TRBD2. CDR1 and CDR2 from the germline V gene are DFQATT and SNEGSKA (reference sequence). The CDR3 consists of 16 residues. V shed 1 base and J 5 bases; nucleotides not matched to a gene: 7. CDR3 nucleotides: TGCAGTGCTAGAGTTCTAGCGGGAGCGTATACCGGGGAGCTGTTTTTT. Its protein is CSARVLAGAYTGELFF.

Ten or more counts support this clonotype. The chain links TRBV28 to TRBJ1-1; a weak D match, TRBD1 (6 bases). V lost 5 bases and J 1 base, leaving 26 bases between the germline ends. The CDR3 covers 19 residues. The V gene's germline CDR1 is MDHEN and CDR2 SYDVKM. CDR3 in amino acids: CASSRMRAQGWRTNTEAFF. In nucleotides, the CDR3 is TGTGCCAGCAGTAGAATGAGGGCGCAGGGGTGGCGAACGAACACTGAAGCTTTCTTT.

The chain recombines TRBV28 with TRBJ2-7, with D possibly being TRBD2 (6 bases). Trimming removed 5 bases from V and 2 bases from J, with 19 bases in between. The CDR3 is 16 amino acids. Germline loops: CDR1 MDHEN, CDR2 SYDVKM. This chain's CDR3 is CASSRSKTRETYEQYF. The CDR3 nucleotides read TGTGCCAGCAGTCGCTCGAAGACTAGGGAAACCTACGAGCAGTACTTC.

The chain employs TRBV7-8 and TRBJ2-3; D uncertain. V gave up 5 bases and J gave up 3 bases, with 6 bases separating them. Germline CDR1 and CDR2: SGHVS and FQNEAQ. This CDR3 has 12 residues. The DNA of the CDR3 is TGTGCCAGCAGCCCGACTACAGATACGCAGTATTTT. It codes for CASSPTTDTQYF.

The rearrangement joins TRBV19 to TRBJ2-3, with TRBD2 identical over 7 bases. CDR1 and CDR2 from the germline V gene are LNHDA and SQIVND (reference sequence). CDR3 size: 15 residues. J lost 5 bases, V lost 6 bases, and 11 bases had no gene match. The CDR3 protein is CASSSTWGGGDTQYF. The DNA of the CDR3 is TGTGCCAGTAGCTCCACTTGGGGCGGGGGAGATACGCAGTATTTT.

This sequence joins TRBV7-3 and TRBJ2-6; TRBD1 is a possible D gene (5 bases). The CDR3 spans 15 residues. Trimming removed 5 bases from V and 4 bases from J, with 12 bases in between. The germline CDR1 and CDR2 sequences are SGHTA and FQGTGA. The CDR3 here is CASSPPRVGANVLTF. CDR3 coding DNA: TGTGCCAGCAGCCCTCCCAGGGTCGGGGCCAACGTCCTGACTTTC.

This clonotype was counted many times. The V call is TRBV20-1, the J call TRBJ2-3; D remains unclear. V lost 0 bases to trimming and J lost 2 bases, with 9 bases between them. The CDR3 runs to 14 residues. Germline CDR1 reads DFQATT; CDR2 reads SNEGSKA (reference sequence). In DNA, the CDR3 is TGCAGTGCTAGAGATATCGCTTCCACAGATACGCAGTATTTT. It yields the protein CSARDIASTDTQYF.

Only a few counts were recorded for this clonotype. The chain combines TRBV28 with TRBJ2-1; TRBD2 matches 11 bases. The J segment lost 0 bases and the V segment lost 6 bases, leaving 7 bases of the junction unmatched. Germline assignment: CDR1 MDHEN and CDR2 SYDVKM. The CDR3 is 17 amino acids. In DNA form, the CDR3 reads TGTGCCAGCAGGACCGGGACTAGCGGAAGCTCCTACAATGAGCAGTTCTTC. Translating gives CASRTGTSGSSYNEQFF.

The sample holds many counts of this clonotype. This CDR3 is CASTGGGVTYNEQFF. For the CDR3, the DNA is TGTGCCAGCACCGGAGGAGGGGTCACCTACAATGAGCAGTTCTTC. The genes are TRBV28 and TRBJ2-1; a weak D match, TRBD2 (6 bases). CDR3 length equals 15 residues. Trimming cost V 7 bases and J 2 bases, with 15 bases left between them. The germline gives CDR1 MDHEN, CDR2 SYDVKM.

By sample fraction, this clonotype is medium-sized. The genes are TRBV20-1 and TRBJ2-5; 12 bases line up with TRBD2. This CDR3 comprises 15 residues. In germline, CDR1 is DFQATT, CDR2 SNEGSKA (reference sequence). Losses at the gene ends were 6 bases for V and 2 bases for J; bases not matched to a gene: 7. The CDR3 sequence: CSARTGLAGQETQYF. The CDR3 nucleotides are TGCAGTGCCCGAACCGGACTAGCGGGGCAAGAGACCCAGTACTTC.

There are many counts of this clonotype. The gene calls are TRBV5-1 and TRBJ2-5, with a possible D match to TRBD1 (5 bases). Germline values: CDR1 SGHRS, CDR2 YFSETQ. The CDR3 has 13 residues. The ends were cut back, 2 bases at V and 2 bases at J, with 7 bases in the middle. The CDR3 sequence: CASSLGAQETQYF. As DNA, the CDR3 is TGCGCCAGCAGCTTAGGGGCGCAAGAGACCCAGTACTTC.

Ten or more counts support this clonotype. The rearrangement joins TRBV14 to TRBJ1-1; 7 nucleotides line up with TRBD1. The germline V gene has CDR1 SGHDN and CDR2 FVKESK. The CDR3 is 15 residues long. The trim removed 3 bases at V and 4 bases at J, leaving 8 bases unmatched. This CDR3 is CASSQTRGRPTEAFF. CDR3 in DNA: TGTGCCAGCAGCCAGACCAGGGGGAGGCCCACTGAAGCTTTCTTT.

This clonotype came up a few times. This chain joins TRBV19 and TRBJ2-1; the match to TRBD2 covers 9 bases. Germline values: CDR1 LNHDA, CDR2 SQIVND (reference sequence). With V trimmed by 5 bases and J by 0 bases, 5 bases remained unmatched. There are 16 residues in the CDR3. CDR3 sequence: CASSVGLASSYNEQFF. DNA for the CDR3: TGTGCCAGTAGTGTCGGACTAGCGAGCTCCTACAATGAGCAGTTCTTC. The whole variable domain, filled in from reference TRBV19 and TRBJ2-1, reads DGGITQSPKYLFRKEGQNVTLSCEQNLNHDAMYWYRQDPGQGLRLIYYSQIVNDFQKGDIAEGYSVSREKKESFPLTVTSAQKNPTAFYLCASSVGLASSYNEQFFGPGTRLTVL.

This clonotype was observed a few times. As DNA, the CDR3 is TGTGCCACCCCGCTGAAGCTGGGGGGGTACAATGAGCAGTTCTTC. This sequence encodes CATPLKLGGYNEQFF. This chain links TRBV14 with TRBJ2-1; 7 bases fit TRBD2. Trimming took 10 bases from V and 4 from J; bases not matched to a gene: 13. The length of the CDR3 is 15 residues. Looked up from germline, CDR1 is SGHDN and CDR2 is FVKESK.

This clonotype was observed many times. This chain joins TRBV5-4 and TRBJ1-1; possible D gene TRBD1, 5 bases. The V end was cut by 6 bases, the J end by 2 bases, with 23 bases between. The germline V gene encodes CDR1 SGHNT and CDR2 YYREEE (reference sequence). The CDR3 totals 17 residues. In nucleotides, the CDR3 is TGTGCCAGCACCCGGCGGAAGGGGACGGATGGTAACACTGAAGCTTTCTTT. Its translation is CASTRRKGTDGNTEAFF.

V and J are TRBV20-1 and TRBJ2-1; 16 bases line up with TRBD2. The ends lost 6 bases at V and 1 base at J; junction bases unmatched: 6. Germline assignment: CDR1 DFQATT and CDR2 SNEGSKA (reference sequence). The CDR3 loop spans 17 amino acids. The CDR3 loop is CSAPGLAGGRSYNEQFF. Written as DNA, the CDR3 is TGCAGTGCACCGGGACTAGCGGGAGGGCGGTCCTACAATGAGCAGTTCTTC.